The entry that follows covers one TCR beta chain sequence. This sample was taken from a study of blood T cell repertoires in COVID-19. The overall study: The samples span acute and convalescent COVID-19 from the United States, Italy and Spain.

The CDR3 contains 13 residues. CDR1 SGHNT and CDR2 YENEEA come from the germline V gene. Trimming removed 6 bases from V and 6 bases from J; junction bases left unmatched: 6. The repertoire was sequenced with immunoSEQ multiplex PCR; TCRdb's copy has only in-frame clones and lacks some. The profile covers about 180,000 clones, with more than 85% appearing a single time and approximately 2.9% taken by the ten largest. This clonotype was sampled from a woman aged 25 to 39 with active or convalescent COVID-19. Sequencing was done on a sample of peripheral blood. J is TRBJ1-1 and V is TRBV11-3; 8 bases are shared with TRBD1. In DNA, the CDR3 is TGTGCCAGCAGGAGACAGGGGAGCCCTGAAGCTTTCTTT. It translates to CASRRQGSPEAFF.